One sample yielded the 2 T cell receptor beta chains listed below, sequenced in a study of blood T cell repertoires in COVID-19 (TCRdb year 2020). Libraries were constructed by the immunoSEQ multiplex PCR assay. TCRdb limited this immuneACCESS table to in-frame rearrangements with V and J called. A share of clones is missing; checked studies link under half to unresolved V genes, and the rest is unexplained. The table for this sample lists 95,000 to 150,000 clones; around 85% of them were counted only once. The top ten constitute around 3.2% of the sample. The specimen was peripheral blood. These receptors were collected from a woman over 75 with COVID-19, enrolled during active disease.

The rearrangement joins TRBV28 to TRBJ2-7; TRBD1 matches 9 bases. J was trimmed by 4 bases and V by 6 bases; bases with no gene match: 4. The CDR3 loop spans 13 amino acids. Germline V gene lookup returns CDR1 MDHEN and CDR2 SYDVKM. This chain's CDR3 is CASRGTGKYEQYF. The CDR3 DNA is TGTGCCAGCAGAGGGACAGGGAAATACGAGCAGTACTTC.

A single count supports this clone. The CDR3 bases are TGTGCCAGCAAAGGAGACAGGGTAGGTGGTGAGCAGTTCTTC. This sequence encodes CASKGDRVGGEQFF. The chain has TRBV2 and TRBJ2-1, with TRBD1 matching 7 bases. CDR1 and CDR2 (germline): SNHLY, FYNNEI. The CDR3 has 14 amino acids. With V trimmed by 7 bases and J by 9 bases, 12 bases remained unmatched.